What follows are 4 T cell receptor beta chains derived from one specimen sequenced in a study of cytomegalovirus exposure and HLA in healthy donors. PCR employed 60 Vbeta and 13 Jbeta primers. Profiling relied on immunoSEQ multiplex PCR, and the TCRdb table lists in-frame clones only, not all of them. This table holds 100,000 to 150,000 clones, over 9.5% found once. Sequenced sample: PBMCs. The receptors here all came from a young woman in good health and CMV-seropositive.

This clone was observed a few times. The CDR3 spells CASSLWTGVNTEAFF. The CDR3 DNA sequence: TGTGCCAGCAGCCTATGGACAGGGGTGAACACTGAAGCTTTCTTT. The V call is TRBV5-8, the J call TRBJ1-1; 9 bases are a match to TRBD1. The CDR3 sequence is 15 residues long. From germline, CDR1 is SGHTS and CDR2 YDEGEE. V gave up 4 bases and J gave up 0 bases; unmatched junction bases: 4. The full variable domain, rest sourced from reference TRBV5-8 and TRBJ1-1, is EAGVTQSPTHLIKTRGQQATLRCSPISGHTSVYWYQQALGLGLQFLLWYDEGEERNRGNFPPRFSGRQFPNYSSELNVNALELEDSALYLCASSLWTGVNTEAFFGQGTRLTVV.

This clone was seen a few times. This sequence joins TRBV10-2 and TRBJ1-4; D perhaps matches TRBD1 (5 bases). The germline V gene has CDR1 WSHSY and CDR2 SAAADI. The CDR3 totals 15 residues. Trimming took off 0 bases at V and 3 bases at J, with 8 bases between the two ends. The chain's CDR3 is CASSESMGPNEKLFF. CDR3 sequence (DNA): TGCGCCAGCAGTGAGTCGATGGGGCCTAATGAAAAACTGTTTTTT.

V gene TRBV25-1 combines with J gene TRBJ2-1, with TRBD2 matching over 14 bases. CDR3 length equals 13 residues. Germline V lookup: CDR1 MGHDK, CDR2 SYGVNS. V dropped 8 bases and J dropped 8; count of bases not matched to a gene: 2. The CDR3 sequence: CASVGLAGDEQFF. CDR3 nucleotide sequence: TGTGCCAGCGTGGGACTAGCGGGAGATGAGCAGTTCTTC.

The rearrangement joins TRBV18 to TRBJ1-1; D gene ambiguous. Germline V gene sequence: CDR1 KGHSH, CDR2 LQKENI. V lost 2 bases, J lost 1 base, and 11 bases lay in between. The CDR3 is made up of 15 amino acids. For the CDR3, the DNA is TGTGCCAGCTCACCAGGGAGCGGAGGGAACACTGAAGCTTTCTTT. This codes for CASSPGSGGNTEAFF.